The present TCR beta chain was sequenced within a study of brain T cells in children with intractable seizures. Using immunoSEQ multiplex PCR, the repertoire was profiled, and TCRdb retains in-frame clones only, with some absent. This table holds about 350,000 clones, 93% found once. Study-wide points: Pre- and post-surgery blood differed in depth, so pre-surgery absences may be undersampling. Only CDR3 sequence similarity suggested viral specificity, without known HCMV serostatus.

Time point in this sample: blood from clinic visit 5 months post-surgery; TSC patient then seizure free. Sequencing was limited to surgery cases with top T cell transcript signatures in brain tissue. As for this clone: Its antigen remains unknown.

The germline CDR1 and CDR2 sequences are SNHLY and FYNNEI. There are 18 residues in the CDR3. Unmatched junction bases numbered 18, after V lost 6 bases and J lost 3 bases. The sequencing used peripheral blood, collected about 5 months after surgery. The chain recombines TRBV2 with TRBJ1-1, with 8 bases fitting TRBD1. This sequence was found in a boy under three years old with tuberous sclerosis and intractable seizures. In DNA form, the CDR3 reads TGTGCCAGCAGGTCGCCAACTCCGGGACAGGTCCGATACACTGAAGCTTTCTTT. This sequence encodes CASRSPTPGQVRYTEAFF.